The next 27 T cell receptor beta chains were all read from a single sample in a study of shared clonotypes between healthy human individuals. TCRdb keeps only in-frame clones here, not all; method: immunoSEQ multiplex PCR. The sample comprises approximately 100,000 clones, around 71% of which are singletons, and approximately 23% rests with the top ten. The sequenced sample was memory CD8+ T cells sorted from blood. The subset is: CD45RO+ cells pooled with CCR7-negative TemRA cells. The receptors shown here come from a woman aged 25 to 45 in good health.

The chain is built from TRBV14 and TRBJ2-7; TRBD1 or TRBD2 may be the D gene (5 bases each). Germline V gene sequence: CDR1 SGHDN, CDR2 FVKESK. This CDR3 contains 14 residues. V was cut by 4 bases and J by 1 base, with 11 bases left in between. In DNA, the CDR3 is TGTGCCAGCAGCCCGTGGGACGGATCCTACGAGCAGTACTTC. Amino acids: CASSPWDGSYEQYF.

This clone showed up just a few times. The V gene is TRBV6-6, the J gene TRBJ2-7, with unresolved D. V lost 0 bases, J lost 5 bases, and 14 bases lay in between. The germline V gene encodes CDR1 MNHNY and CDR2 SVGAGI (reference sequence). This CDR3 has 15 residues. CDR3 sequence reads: CASSYSRPGGDEQYF. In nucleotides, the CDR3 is TGTGCCAGCAGTTACTCTAGGCCCGGCGGAGACGAGCAGTACTTC.

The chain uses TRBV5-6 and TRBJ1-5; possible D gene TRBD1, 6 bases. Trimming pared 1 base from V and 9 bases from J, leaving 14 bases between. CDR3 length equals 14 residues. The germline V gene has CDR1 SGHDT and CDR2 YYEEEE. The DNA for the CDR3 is TGTGCCAGCAGCTTGTGGAGGGGGTCTTCGCCCCAGCATTTT. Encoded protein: CASSLWRGSSPQHF.

CDR3 loop: CASSLVGGALTDTQYF. DNA of the CDR3: TGCGCCAGCAGCTTGGTTGGGGGCGCCCTCACAGATACGCAGTATTTT. The rearrangement joins TRBV5-1 to TRBJ2-3, with D maybe TRBD1 (6 bases). The germline V gene encodes CDR1 SGHRS and CDR2 YFSETQ. V gave up 0 bases and J gave up 2 bases, with 13 bases separating them. This CDR3 spans 16 amino acids.

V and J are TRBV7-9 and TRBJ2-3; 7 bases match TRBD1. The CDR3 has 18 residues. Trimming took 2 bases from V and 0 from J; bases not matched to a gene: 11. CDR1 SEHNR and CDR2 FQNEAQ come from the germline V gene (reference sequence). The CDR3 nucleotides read TGTGCCAGCAGCTTACCGGTCTCGACAGGGATTAGCACAGATACGCAGTATTTT. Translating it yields CASSLPVSTGISTDTQYF.

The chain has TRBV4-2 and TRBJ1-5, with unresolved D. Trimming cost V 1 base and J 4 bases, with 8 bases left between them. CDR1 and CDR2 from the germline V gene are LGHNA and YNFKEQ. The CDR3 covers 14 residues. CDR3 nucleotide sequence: TGTGCCAGCAGCCAAGGGACGGAAAATCAGCCCCAGCATTTT. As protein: CASSQGTENQPQHF.

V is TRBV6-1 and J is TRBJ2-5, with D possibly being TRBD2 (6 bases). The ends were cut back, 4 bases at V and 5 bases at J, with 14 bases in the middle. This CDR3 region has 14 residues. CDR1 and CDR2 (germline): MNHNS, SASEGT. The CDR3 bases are TGTGCCAGCAGTGTTCGGGGACGGGAGGAGACCCAGTACTTC. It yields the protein CASSVRGREETQYF.

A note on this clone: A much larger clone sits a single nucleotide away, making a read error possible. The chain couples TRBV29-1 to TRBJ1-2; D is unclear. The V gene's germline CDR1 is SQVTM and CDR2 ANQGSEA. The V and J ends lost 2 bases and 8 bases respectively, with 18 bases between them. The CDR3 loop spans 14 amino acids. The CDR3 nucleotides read TGCAGCGTTGAAAGTAGGGCCCCCGGGCAGGGCTACACCTTC. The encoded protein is CSVESRAPGQGYTF.

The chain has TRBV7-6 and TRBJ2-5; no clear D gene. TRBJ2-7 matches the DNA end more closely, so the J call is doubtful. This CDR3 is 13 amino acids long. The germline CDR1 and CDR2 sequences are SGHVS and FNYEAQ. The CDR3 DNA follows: TGTGCCAGCAGCCCCGGGCCCAACTACGAGCAGTACTTC. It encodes CASSPGPNYEQYF.

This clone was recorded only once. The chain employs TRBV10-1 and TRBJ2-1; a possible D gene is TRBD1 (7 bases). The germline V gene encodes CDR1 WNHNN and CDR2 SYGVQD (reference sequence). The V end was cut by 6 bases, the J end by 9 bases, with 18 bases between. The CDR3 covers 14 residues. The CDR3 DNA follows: TGCGCCAGCAGGATGCAGAGGGGGCGGGGTGAGCAGTTCTTC. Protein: CASRMQRGRGEQFF.

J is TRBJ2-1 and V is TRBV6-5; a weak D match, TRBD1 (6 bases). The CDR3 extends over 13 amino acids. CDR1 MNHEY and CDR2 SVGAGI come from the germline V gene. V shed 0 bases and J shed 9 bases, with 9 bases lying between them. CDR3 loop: CASSYSQGSEQFF. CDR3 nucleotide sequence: TGTGCCAGCAGTTACTCTCAGGGGAGTGAGCAGTTCTTC.

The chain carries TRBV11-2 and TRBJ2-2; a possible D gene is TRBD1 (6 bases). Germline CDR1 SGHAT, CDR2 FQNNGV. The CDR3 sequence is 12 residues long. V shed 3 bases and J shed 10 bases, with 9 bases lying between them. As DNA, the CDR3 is TGTGCCAGCAGCTTTGGGGGCAAGGAGCTGTTTTTT. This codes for CASSFGGKELFF.

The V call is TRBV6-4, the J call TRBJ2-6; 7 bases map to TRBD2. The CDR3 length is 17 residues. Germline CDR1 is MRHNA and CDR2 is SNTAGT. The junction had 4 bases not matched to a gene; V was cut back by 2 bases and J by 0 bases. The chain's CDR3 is CASSDVGLGSGANVLTF. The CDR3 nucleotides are TGTGCCAGCAGTGACGTCGGACTAGGCTCTGGGGCCAACGTCCTGACTTTC.

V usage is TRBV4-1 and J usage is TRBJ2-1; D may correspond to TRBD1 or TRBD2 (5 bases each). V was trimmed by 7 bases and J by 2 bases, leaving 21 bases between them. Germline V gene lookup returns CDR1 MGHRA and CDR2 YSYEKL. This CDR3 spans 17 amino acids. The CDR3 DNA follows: TGCGCCAGCAACCCCCGAGGGGCTAGCTCCCCCTACAATGAGCAGTTCTTC. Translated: CASNPRGASSPYNEQFF.

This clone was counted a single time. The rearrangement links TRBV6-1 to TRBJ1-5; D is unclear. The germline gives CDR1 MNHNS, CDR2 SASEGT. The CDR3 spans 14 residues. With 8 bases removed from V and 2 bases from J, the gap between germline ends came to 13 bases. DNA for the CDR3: TGTGCCAGCCGGACCGGTTATGGCAATCAGCCCCAGCATTTT. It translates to CASRTGYGNQPQHF.

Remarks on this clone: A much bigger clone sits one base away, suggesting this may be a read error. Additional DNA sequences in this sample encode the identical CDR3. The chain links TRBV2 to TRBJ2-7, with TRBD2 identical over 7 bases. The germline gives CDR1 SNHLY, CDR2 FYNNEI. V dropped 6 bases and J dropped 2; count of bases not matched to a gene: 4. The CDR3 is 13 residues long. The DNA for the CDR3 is TGTGCCAGCAGGGCGGGAGAGCCCTACGAGCAGTACTTC. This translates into CASRAGEPYEQYF.

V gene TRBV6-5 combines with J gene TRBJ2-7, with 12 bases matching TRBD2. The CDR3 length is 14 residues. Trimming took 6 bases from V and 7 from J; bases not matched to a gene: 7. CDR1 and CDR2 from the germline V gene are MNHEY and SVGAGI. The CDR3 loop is CASSPGTSGQEQYF. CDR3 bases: TGTGCCAGCAGCCCCGGGACTAGCGGGCAAGAGCAGTACTTC.

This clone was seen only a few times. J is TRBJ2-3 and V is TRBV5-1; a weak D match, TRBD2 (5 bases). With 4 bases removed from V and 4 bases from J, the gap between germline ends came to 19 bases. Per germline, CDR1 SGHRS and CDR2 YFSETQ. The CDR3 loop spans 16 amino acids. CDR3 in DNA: TGCGCCAGCAGCGACGTGGCGGGTTTTGGGGCAGATACGCAGTATTTT. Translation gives CASSDVAGFGADTQYF.

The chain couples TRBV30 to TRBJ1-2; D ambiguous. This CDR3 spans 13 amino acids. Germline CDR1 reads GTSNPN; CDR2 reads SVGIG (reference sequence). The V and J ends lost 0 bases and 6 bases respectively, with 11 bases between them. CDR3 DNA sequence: TGTGCCTGGAGTGTAACCGGACGGCATGGCTACACCTTC. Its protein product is CAWSVTGRHGYTF.

The chain's CDR3 is CAGRGPDSYEQYF. CDR3 coding DNA: TGTGCCGGCAGGGGGCCCGACTCCTACGAGCAGTACTTC. The chain links TRBV18 to TRBJ2-7; 8 bases are shared with TRBD1. Trimming removed 11 bases from V and 0 bases from J; junction bases left unmatched: 6. CDR3 length: 13 amino acids. CDR1 is KGHSH, CDR2 LQKENI, per germline.

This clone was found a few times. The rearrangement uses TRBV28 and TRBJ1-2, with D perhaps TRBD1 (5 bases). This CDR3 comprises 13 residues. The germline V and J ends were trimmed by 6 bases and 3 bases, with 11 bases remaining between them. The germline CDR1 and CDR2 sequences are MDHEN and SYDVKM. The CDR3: CASRRGTDYGYTF. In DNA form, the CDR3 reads TGTGCCAGCAGACGCGGGACGGACTATGGCTACACCTTC.

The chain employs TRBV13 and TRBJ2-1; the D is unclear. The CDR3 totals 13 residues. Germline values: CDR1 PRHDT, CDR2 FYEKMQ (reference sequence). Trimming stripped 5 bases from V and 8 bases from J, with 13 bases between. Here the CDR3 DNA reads TGTGCCAGCAGCAGTTACTCCCTGCATGAGCAGTTCTTC. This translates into CASSSYSLHEQFF.

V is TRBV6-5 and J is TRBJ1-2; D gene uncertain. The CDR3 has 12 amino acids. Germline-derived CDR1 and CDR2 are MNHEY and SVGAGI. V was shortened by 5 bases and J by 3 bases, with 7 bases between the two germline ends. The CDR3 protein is CASSPTDYGYTF. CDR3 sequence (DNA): TGTGCCAGCAGTCCAACGGACTATGGCTACACCTTC.

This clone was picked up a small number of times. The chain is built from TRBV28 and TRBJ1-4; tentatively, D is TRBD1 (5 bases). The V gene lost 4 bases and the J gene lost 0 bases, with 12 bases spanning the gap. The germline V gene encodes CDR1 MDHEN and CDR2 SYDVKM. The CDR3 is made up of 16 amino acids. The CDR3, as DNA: TGTGCCAGCAGTTCCTACGTGGGGGCAACTAATGAAAAACTGTTTTTT. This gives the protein CASSSYVGATNEKLFF.

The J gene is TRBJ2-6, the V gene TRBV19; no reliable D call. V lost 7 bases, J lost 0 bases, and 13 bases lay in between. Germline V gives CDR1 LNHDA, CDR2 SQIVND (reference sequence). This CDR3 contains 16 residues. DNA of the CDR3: TGTGCCAGTACCCTAGTCACAACCTCTGGGGCCAACGTCCTGACTTTC. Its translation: CASTLVTTSGANVLTF.

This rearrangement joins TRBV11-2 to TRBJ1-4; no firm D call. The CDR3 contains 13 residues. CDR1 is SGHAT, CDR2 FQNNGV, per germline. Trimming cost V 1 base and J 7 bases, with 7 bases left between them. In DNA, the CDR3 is TGTGCCAGCAGCTTAGTTAAAGGTGAAAAACTGTTTTTT. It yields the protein CASSLVKGEKLFF.

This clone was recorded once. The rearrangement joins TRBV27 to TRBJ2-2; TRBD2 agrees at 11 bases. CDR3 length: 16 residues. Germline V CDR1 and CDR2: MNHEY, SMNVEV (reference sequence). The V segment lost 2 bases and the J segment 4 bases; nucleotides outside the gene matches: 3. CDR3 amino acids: CASSLRLAGSTGELFF. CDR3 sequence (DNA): TGTGCCAGCAGTTTAAGACTAGCGGGAAGCACCGGGGAGCTGTTTTTT.